The clone carrying this T cell receptor beta chain occurred once. Its cognate antigen is unknown. This CDR3 is 16 amino acids long. The junction had 10 bases not matched to a gene; V was cut back by 5 bases and J by 8 bases. Germline assignment: CDR1 SEHNR and CDR2 FQNEAQ (reference sequence). The data originate from a study of shared clonotypes between healthy human individuals. Background on the study: Per donor, CD8 memory used one plate, CD8 naive used two, CD4 memory used three and CD4 naive used three. Study findings and constraints: In contrast to clonotypes shared by all four donors, non-shared clonotypes had lower generation probabilities.

Adult donors, all healthy and HIV-negative, had no recent acute infections or vaccinations. Per the authors' pipeline: Junction-only sequences produced by ImmunoSEQ had no quality scores, so filtering differed. The data were produced by immunoSEQ multiplex PCR, yet TCRdb's version contains in-frame clones alone and is incomplete. V, J and clone size are taken as reported in that table, and D and trimming were inferred from the DNA itself. This table holds approximately 2.5 million clones, roughly 93% found once. Sequencing was performed on naive CD4+ T cells from PBMCs. Subset noted: CD45RA+ positively selected. This clonotype was sampled from a man aged 18 to 30 in good health. Some clones in this sample may be carry-over from other donors' samples. The chain recombines TRBV7-9 with TRBJ2-2, with TRBD2 matching over 11 bases. The CDR3 here is CASSQTLAGGPGELFF. CDR3 coding DNA: TGTGCCAGCAGCCAGACCTTAGCGGGAGGGCCAGGGGAGCTGTTTTTT.